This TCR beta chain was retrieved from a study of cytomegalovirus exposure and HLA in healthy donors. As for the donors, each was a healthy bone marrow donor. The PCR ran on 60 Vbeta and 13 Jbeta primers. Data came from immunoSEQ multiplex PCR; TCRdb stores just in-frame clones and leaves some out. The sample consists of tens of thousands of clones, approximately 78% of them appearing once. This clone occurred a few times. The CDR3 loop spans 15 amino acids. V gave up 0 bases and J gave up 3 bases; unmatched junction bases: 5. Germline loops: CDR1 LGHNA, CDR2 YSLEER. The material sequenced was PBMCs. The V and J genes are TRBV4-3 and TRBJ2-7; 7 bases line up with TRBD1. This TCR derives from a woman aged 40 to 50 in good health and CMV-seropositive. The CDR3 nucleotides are TGCGCCAGCAGCCAAGACGGGGACAGCCTCTACGAGCAGTACTTC. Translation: CASSQDGDSLYEQYF.